The clone carrying this TCR beta chain was counted many times. This record comes from a study of T cells in Graves' hyperthyroidism and ophthalmopathy. Amplified TCR beta CDR3 regions came from RNA transcripts. RT-PCR in the first round (using the HTBI primer set) targeted the TCR CDR3. TCRdb re-called the multiplex PCR reads through MiXCR, storing one row per CDR3 protein. The sample lists 650,000 to 750,000 distinct CDR3 sequences, 14% seen once, with roughly 10% in the top ten. Exclusion criteria comprised uncontrolled infection, other autoimmune disease, pregnancy or lactation. V lost 5 bases, J lost 0 bases, and 3 bases stayed unmatched. This CDR3 region has 14 residues. Germline values: CDR1 MDHEN, CDR2 SYDVKM.

The chain is built from TRBV28 and TRBJ2-7; 8 positions agree with TRBD1. The sequencing sample was made of blood. This clonotype was sampled from a woman between 18 and 29 years old with Graves' hyperthyroidism. The chain's CDR3 is CASSPTGVSYEQYF. The CDR3 coding sequence is TGTGCCAGCAGTCCGACAGGGGTCTCCTACGAGCAGTACTTC.